A single T cell receptor beta chain is shown here with its context. There is no known antigen for this receptor. No base-level quality is on record; no much larger clone is a single base apart. TCRdb lists the instrument as Illumina HiSeq 2500. Quantitative 5'-RACE with molecular barcodes was the method used to prepare the TCR beta libraries. On the authors' methods: Disease-linked TCR variants were identified with a new computational method built on a probabilistic model of VDJ rearrangement. The public reads were reanalyzed by TCRdb: fastp trimming at Q25, MiXCR alignment, in-frame beta chains only. Rows with one shared CDR3 protein collapse into an entry with the most common genes and DNA. In this record, the V and J calls reflect TCRdb's handling and not the investigators' own analysis. The sample yields hundreds of thousands of distinct CDR3 sequences; 8% to 9% were counted once. In total, the top ten clones hold about 5% of the sample.

The sample originates from a study of CD8 T cells in ankylosing spondylitis (dated by TCRdb to the late 2010s). For the wider study: To find TCR variants linked to disease, the study profiled T cell receptor beta repertoires in ankylosing spondylitis patients and healthy donors. In total, the full study cohort was made up of 95 to 110 healthy donors and more than 20 ankylosing spondylitis patients. Samples of peripheral blood were taken, and for ankylosing spondylitis patients, synovial fluid was collected as well.

The germline V gene (reference sequence) gives CDR1 as DFQATT and CDR2 as SNEGSKA. At the junction V is shortened by 0 bases and J by 0 bases; bases outside the gene matches: 11. From the cysteine up to the phenylalanine, the CDR3 has a length of 19 residues. The kept DNA is CDR3 alone, 57 bases in frame from the first base. The research as a whole found: The disease-linked clones were reported as significantly enriched in matched synovial fluid samples from ankylosing spondylitis patients. Some motif variants had previously been reported in the synovial fluid and blood of reactive arthritis patients, which suggests shared mechanisms of disease initiation. The disease-linked clones had a CD8+ phenotype and were found at relatively low frequencies in peripheral blood. Blood from ankylosing spondylitis patients appeared to be characterized by a TCR beta motif composed of about eight highly homologous amino acid variants.

The chain links TRBV20-1 with TRBJ2-1, with 10 junctional bases fitting TRBD2. Source material: blood, either unsorted or a sorted T cell fraction (not recorded which). The clonotype was recovered from a female donor with ankylosing spondylitis or in good health (not recorded which). The CDR3: CSARDPQAGGGSSYNEQFF. The base sequence is TGCAGTGCTAGAGATCCACAAGCGGGAGGGGGGAGCTCCTACAATGAGCAGTTCTTC.